Below, one TCR beta chain is given with its context. The germline V gene has CDR1 SGHRS and CDR2 YFSETQ. V lost 1 base, J lost 4 bases, and 4 bases stayed unmatched. The CDR3 has 14 residues. Here immunoSEQ multiplex PCR was the method, and the copy in TCRdb shows in-frame clones only, minus some. The sample has about 190,000 clones, under 90% seen once. This record comes from a study of blood T cell repertoires in COVID-19. This receptor was taken from a man between 25 and 39 years old with active or convalescent COVID-19. Sequencing was performed on peripheral blood. The chain carries TRBV5-1 and TRBJ1-1, with 7 bases identical to TRBD1. CDR3 DNA: TGCGCCAGCAGCTTGAGACAGGGAGGCACTGAAGCTTTCTTT. This translates into CASSLRQGGTEAFF.